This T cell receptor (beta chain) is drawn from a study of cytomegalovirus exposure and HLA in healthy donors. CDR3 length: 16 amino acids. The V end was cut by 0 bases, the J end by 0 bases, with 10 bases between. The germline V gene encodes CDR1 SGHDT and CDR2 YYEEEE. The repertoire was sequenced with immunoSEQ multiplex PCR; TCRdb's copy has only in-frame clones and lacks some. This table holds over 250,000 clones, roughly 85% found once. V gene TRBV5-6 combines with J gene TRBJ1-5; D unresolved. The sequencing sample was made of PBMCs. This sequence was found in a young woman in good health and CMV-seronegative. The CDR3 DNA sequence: TGTGCCAGCAGCTTGGCCGGCAGGAATAGCAATCAGCCCCAGCATTTT. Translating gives CASSLAGRNSNQPQHF.